This T cell receptor beta chain stems from a study of blood T cell repertoires in COVID-19 (dated by TCRdb to 2019 to 2021). Concerning the study at large: Samples from collaborators originated in the United States, Italy and Spain and spanned both the acute and convalescent phases of COVID-19. The material from the prospective study consisted of cDNA or gDNA derived from T cells, B-cell-depleted T cells, or PBMCs. Where available, HLA class I and class II types were obtained from metadata supplied by the sample provider rather than from assay-based typing. The repertoires were released in a freely available public database intended as a resource for research on the immune response to SARS-CoV-2. The samples were drawn from the first 160 participants of the ongoing ImmuneRACE study and from over a thousand subjects provided by 6 global collaborators. Subjects who had been exposed to COVID-19, were actively infected with it, or had recovered from it provided the deeply sampled blood TCRbeta repertoires that made up the dataset. Sample metadata almost always included a de-identified subject ID, COVID-19 status, age in years and sex.

A note on this clone: No antigen is known for it. Nothing much larger sits one base from this clone, and base qualities are not available.

Relative to germline, V is 4 bases shorter and J is 0 bases shorter, with 8 bases between their ends. Reading from cysteine to phenylalanine, the CDR3 counts 14 amino acids. Just the 42-base CDR3 DNA is kept, in frame starting at base 1. The germline V gene supplies CDR1 SGHRS and CDR2 YFSETQ. Study-level results and caveats: The amount of clinical and demographic metadata varied by source and participant and was provided uncurated.

TCRbeta CDR3 regions were amplified from genomic DNA by means of the immunoSEQ Assay, a bias-controlled multiplex PCR. As for the original processing: The number of nucleated cells in each sample was estimated from the amplification of reference gene primers within the assay. To quantify the absolute abundance of each unique TCRbeta CDR3 rearrangement, sequence reads were collapsed and filtered. Productive Simpson clonality was computed per sample as the square root of Simpson's diversity index over productive rearrangements. As stored in TCRdb, this immuneACCESS dataset retains in-frame rearrangements with V and J assigned. A fraction of the clones does not appear; measured against another copy, unresolved V genes explain less than half of the discrepancy, and the remainder lacks a known reason. The V and J calls and clone size come from that table; D and trimming were worked out from the DNA. A total of about 260,000 clones appear in this sample, 87% of them only once. The ten largest clones take up 1.5% of the sample.

Another Seattle source contributed samples from volunteer blood donors who had recovered from COVID-19. The collaborating institutions used their own protocols to collect whole blood in K2EDTA tubes. For TCRbeta analysis, collaborators shipped samples in one of three forms: frozen whole blood, isolated PBMCs, or DNA extracted from either of those sample types. The rearrangement joined TRBV5-1 to TRBJ2-1, with the D gene not clear enough to name. This TCR was sampled from a woman aged 40 to 49 who had recovered from COVID-19. The specimen sequenced was peripheral blood. The nucleotides are TGCGCCAGCAGCACCTATGTCTCCTACAATGAGCAGTTCTTC. It codes for CASSTYVSYNEQFF.